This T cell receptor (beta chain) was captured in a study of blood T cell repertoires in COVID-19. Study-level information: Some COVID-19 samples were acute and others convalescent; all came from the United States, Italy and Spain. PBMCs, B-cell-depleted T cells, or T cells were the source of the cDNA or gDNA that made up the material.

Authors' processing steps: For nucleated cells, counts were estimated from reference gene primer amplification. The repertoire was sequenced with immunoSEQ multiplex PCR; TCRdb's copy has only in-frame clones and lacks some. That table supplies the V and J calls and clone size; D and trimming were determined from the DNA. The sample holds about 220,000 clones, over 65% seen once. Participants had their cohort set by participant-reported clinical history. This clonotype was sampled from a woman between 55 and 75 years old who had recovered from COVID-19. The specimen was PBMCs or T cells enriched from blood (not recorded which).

The CDR3 coding sequence is TGTGCCAGCAGCTTAGCCCGGGACAGCTACGAGCAGTACTTC. It translates to CASSLARDSYEQYF. The gene calls are TRBV7-2 and TRBJ2-7; 7 nucleotides align to TRBD1. There are 14 residues in the CDR3. From germline, CDR1 is SGHTA and CDR2 FQGNSA. V dropped 0 bases and J dropped 3; count of bases not matched to a gene: 2.